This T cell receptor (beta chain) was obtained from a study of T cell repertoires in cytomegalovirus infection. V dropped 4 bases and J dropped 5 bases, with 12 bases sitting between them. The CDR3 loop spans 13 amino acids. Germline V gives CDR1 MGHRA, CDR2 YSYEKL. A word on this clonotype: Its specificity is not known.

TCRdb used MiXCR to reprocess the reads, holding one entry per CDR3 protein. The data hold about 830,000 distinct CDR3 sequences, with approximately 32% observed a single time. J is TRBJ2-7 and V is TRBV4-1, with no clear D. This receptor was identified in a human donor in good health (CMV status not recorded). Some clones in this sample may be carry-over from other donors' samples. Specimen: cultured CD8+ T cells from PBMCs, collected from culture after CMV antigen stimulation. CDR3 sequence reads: CASSPTELDEQYF. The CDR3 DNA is TGCGCCAGCAGCCCGACTGAACTCGACGAGCAGTACTTC.